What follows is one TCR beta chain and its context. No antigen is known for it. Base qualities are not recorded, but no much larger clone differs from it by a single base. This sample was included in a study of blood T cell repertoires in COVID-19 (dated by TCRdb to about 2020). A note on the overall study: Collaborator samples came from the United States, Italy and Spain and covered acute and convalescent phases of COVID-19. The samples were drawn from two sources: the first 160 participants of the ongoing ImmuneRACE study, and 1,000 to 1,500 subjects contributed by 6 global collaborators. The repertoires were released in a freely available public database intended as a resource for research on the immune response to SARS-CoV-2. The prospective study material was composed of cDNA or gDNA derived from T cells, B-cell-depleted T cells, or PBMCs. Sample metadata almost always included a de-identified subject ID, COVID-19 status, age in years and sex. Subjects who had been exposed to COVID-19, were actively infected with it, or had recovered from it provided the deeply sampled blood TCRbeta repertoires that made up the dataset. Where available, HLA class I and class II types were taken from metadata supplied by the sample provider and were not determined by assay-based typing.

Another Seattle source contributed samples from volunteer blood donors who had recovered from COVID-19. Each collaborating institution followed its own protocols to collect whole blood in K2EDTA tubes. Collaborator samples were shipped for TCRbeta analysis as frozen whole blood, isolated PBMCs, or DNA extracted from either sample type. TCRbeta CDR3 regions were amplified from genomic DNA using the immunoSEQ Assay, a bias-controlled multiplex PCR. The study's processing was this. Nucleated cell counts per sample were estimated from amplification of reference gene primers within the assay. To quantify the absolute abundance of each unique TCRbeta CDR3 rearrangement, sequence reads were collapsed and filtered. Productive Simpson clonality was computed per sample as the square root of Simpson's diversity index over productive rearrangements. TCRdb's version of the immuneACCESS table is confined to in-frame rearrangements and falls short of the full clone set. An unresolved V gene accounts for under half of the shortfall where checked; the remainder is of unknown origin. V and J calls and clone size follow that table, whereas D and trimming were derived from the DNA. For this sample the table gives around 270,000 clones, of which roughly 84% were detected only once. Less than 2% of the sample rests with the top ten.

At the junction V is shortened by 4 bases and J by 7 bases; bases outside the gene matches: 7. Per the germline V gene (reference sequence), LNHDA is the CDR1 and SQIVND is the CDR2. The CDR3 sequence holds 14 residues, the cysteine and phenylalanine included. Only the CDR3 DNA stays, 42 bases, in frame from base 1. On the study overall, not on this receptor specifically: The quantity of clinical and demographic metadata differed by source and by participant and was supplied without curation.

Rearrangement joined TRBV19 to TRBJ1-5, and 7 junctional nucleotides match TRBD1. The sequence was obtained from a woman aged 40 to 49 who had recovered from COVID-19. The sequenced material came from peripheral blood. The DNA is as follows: TGTGCCAGTAGTAATTTCCAGGGGGAGCAGCCCCAGCATTTT. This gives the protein CASSNFQGEQPQHF.